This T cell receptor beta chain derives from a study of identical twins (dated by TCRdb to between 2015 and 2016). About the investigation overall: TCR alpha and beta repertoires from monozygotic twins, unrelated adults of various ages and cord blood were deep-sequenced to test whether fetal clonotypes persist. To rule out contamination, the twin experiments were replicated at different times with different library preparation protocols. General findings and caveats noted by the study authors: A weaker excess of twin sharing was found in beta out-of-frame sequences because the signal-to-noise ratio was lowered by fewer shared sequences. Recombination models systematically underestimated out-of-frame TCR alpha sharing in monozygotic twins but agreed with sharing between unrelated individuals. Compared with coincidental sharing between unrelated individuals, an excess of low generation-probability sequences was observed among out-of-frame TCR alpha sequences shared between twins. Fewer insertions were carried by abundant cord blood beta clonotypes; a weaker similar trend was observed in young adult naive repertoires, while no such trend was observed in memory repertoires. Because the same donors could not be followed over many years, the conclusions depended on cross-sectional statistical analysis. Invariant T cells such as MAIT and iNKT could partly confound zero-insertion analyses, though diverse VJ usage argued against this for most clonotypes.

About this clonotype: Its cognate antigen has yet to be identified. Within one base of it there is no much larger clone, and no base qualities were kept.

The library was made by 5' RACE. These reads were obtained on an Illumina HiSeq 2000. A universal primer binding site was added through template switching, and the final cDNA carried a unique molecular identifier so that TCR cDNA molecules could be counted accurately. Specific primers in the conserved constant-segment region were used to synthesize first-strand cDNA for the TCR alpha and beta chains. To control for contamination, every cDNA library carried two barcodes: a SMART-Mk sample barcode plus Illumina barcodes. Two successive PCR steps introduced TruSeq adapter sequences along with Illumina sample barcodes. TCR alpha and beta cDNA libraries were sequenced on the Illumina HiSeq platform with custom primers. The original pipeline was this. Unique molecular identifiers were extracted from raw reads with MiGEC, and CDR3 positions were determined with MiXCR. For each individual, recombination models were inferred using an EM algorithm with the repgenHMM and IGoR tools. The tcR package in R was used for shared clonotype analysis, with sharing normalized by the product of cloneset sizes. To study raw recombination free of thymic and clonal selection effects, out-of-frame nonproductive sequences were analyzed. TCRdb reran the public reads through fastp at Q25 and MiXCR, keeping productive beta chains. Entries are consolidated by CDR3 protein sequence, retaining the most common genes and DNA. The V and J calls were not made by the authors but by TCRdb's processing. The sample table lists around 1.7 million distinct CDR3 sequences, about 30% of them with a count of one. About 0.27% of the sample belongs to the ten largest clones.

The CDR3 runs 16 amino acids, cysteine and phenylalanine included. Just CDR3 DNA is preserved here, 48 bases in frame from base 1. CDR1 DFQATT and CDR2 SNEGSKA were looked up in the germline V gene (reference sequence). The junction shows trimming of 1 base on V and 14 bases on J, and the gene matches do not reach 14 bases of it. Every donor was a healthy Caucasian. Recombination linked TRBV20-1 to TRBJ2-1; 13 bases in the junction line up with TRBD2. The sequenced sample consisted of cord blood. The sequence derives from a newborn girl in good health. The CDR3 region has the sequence CSARVMGLAGHKGEFF. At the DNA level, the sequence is TGCAGTGCTAGAGTAATGGGACTAGCGGGACATAAGGGGGAGTTCTTC.